The next 24 T cell receptor beta chains were all read from a single sample in a study of shared clonotypes between healthy human individuals. This table comes from immunoSEQ multiplex PCR, and its TCRdb copy is limited to in-frame clones, with some not included. The profile shows about 730,000 clones, around 77% of them singletons. Source material: memory CD4+ T cells sorted from blood. Subset indicated: CD45RA-negative fraction. All receptors come from a woman aged 25 to 45 in good health.

The chain recombines TRBV19 with TRBJ2-2, with a weak D call TRBD2 (5 bases). Trimming removed 6 bases at V and 0 bases at J, with 11 bases between. The CDR3 is 15 residues long. Germline V gene data show CDR1 as LNHDA and CDR2 as SQIVND (reference sequence). DNA of the CDR3: TGTGCCAGTAGAGGGAGCAGTTCGAACACCGGGGAGCTGTTTTTT. It encodes CASRGSSSNTGELFF.

The gene calls are TRBV5-6 and TRBJ2-4; D uncertain. Germline V lookup: CDR1 SGHDT, CDR2 YYEEEE. The CDR3 length is 18 residues. The V gene lost 0 bases and the J gene lost 2 bases, with 18 bases spanning the gap. This CDR3 reads CASSLVSSRIVTKNIQYF. Written as DNA, the CDR3 is TGTGCCAGCAGCTTGGTGTCTTCACGAATCGTAACCAAAAACATTCAGTACTTC. Complete variable domain (other parts from reference TRBV5-6 and TRBJ2-4): DAGVTQSPTHLIKTRGQQVTLRCSPKSGHDTVSWYQQALGQGPQFIFQYYEEEERQRGNFPDRFSGHQFPNYSSELNVNALLLGDSALYLCASSLVSSRIVTKNIQYFGAGTRLSVL.

This clone was seen ten or more times. J is TRBJ1-2 and V is TRBV28; D might be TRBD1 (6 bases). V was pared by 3 bases and J by 2 bases, with 13 bases between. The CDR3 runs 15 residues. Germline values: CDR1 MDHEN, CDR2 SYDVKM. CDR3 coding DNA: TGTGCCAGCAGTTTTAAGAGGGACACCAACTATGGCTACACCTTC. Its translation: CASSFKRDTNYGYTF.

This clone occurred a few times. This chain joins TRBV5-1 and TRBJ1-1, with 8 bases lining up with TRBD1. The trim removed 2 bases at V and 4 bases at J, leaving 4 bases unmatched. CDR3 length: 14 amino acids. The germline CDR1 and CDR2 sequences are SGHRS and YFSETQ. As DNA, the CDR3 is TGCGCCAGCAGCTTAGACGACAGGGGCACTGAAGCTTTCTTT. This encodes CASSLDDRGTEAFF.

This clone was seen a handful of times. The rearrangement joins TRBV27 to TRBJ2-1, with D unresolved. The V gene lost 3 bases and the J gene lost 5 bases, with 11 bases spanning the gap. The CDR3 runs to 14 residues. Per germline, CDR1 MNHEY and CDR2 SMNVEV (reference sequence). CDR3 protein: CASSLDRLNNEQFF. The CDR3, as DNA: TGTGCCAGCAGTTTGGATCGGCTTAACAATGAGCAGTTCTTC.

This chain uses TRBV2 with TRBJ2-7; 7 bases map to TRBD1. The CDR3 is 13 residues long. The germline V gene has CDR1 SNHLY and CDR2 FYNNEI. V shed 8 bases, J shed 5 bases, and the junction held 9 bases outside the gene matches. CDR3 in amino acids: CASGETGSNEQYF. The CDR3 region has the DNA TGTGCCAGCGGCGAGACAGGGTCTAACGAGCAGTACTTC.

V is TRBV30 and J is TRBJ2-3; a weak D match, TRBD1 (6 bases). CDR1 is GTSNPN, CDR2 SVGIG, per germline (reference sequence). V shed 0 bases and J shed 2 bases, with 9 bases lying between them. The CDR3 length is 14 residues. The CDR3: CAWSVNRATDTQYF. CDR3 sequence (DNA): TGTGCCTGGAGTGTCAACAGGGCCACAGATACGCAGTATTTT. The variable domain in full, completed from reference TRBV30 and TRBJ2-3, reads SQTIHQWPATLVQPVGSPLSLECTVEGTSNPNLYWYRQAAGRGLQLLFYSVGIGQISSEVPQNLSASRPQDRQFILSSKKLLLSDSGFYLCAWSVNRATDTQYFGPGTRLTVL.

Only one count was recorded for this clone. The rearrangement links TRBV2 to TRBJ2-6; D unresolved. Germline CDR1 reads SNHLY; CDR2 reads FYNNEI. Trimming removed 6 bases at V and 4 bases at J, with 10 bases between. The CDR3 sequence is 14 residues long. CDR3 region: CASSARRGANVLTF. The CDR3 coding sequence is TGTGCCAGCAGCGCCCGCCGGGGGGCCAACGTCCTGACTTTC. The entire variable domain, with the rest obtained from reference TRBV2 and TRBJ2-6, is as follows: EPEVTQTPSHQVTQMGQEVILRCVPISNHLYFYWYRQILGQKVEFLVSFYNNEISEKSEIFDDQFSVERPDGSNFTLKIRSTKLEDSAMYFCASSARRGANVLTFGAGSRLTVL.

The V and J genes are TRBV27 and TRBJ2-5; tentatively, D is TRBD1 (5 bases). The V gene lost 6 bases and the J gene lost 5 bases, with 13 bases spanning the gap. The CDR3 spans 13 residues. Germline V gene sequence: CDR1 MNHEY, CDR2 SMNVEV (reference sequence). The CDR3 DNA follows: TGTGCCAGCAGATCCTCAGGGCGGGAGACCCAGTACTTC. Amino acid sequence: CASRSSGRETQYF.

This clone was detected many times. In the same sample, other DNA sequences code for this CDR3. This rearrangement joins TRBV7-6 to TRBJ2-1; 8 bases line up with TRBD2. The CDR3 spans 17 residues. V shed 0 bases, J shed 4 bases, and the junction held 8 bases outside the gene matches. Germline CDR1 reads SGHVS; CDR2 reads FNYEAQ. Here the CDR3 DNA reads TGTGCCAGCAGCTTAGCTGGGGGGACTAGTGGTTACAATGAGCAGTTCTTC. Amino acid sequence: CASSLAGGTSGYNEQFF.

The CDR3 loop reads CASSGGSGSETQYF. CDR3 nucleotides: TGTGCCAGCAGTGGGGGAAGCGGGAGTGAGACCCAGTACTTC. The V and J genes are TRBV28 and TRBJ2-5, with TRBD2 matching 8 bases. J was trimmed by 5 bases and V by 5 bases; bases with no gene match: 7. Looked up from germline, CDR1 is MDHEN and CDR2 is SYDVKM. The CDR3 is made up of 14 amino acids.

The chain couples TRBV29-1 to TRBJ2-1, with 7 bases matching TRBD2. Trimming cost V 4 bases and J 1 base; bases outside gene matches: 7. CDR3 length: 15 residues. Looked up from germline, CDR1 is SQVTM and CDR2 is ANQGSEA. The CDR3 DNA reads TGCAGCGTTGTGGGGCGCGGGAGTTCCTACAATGAGCAGTTCTTC. It translates to CSVVGRGSSYNEQFF.

This rearrangement joins TRBV19 to TRBJ1-4; the match to TRBD1 covers 10 bases. With V trimmed by 5 bases and J by 8 bases, 11 bases remained unmatched. This CDR3 has 16 residues. In germline, CDR1 is LNHDA, CDR2 SQIVND (reference sequence). The CDR3 loop is CASSRPGQGPREKLFF. DNA of the CDR3: TGTGCCAGTAGTCGACCGGGACAGGGGCCAAGGGAAAAACTGTTTTTT.

A few counts support this clone. V is TRBV19 and J is TRBJ1-5; a possible D gene is TRBD1 (6 bases). Per germline, CDR1 LNHDA and CDR2 SQIVND (reference sequence). This CDR3 contains 17 residues. V dropped 6 bases and J dropped 7 bases, with 25 bases sitting between them. The CDR3 is CASSQLIQGDLGQPQHF. DNA of the CDR3: TGTGCCAGTAGCCAACTCATACAGGGAGACTTAGGCCAGCCCCAGCATTTT.

A few counts support this clone. The chain links TRBV4-2 to TRBJ1-2, with 8 positions matching TRBD1. The CDR3 totals 15 residues. Germline assignment: CDR1 LGHNA and CDR2 YNFKEQ. The V segment lost 0 bases and the J segment 8 bases; nucleotides outside the gene matches: 8. Here the CDR3 DNA reads TGTGCCAGCAGCCAAGAATCATCAGGGGGCCAAGGCTACACCTTC. Protein sequence: CASSQESSGGQGYTF.

The rearrangement uses TRBV6-6 and TRBJ2-1; 7 nucleotides agree with TRBD1. The CDR3 runs to 14 residues. Per germline, CDR1 MNHNY and CDR2 SVGAGI (reference sequence). The J segment lost 2 bases and the V segment lost 5 bases, leaving 3 bases of the junction unmatched. The CDR3 nucleotides are TGTGCCAGCAGTAGACAGGGAACCTACAATGAGCAGTTCTTC. This sequence encodes CASSRQGTYNEQFF.

V gene TRBV6-1 combines with J gene TRBJ1-2; TRBD1 agrees at 7 bases. Germline assignment: CDR1 MNHNS and CDR2 SASEGT. The CDR3 sequence is 13 residues long. Trimming cost V 6 bases and J 5 bases; bases outside gene matches: 6. CDR3 nucleotide sequence: TGTGCCAGCAGCGGGACAGCGACGTATGGCTACACCTTC. Translation: CASSGTATYGYTF.

This chain connects TRBV9 to TRBJ2-7; no firm D call. This CDR3 is 14 amino acids long. The germline V gene encodes CDR1 SGDLS and CDR2 YYNGEE. The V and J ends lost 0 bases and 0 bases respectively, with 7 bases between them. CDR3 coding DNA: TGTGCCAGCAGCGTAGGGTTGGACTCCTACGAGCAGTACTTC. Its protein is CASSVGLDSYEQYF.

The CDR3 DNA reads TGTGCCATCAGTGGACCAAAAAGGGGGGCTGAAGCTTTCTTT. Protein product: CAISGPKRGAEAFF. This rearrangement joins TRBV10-3 to TRBJ1-1, with D possibly being TRBD1 (6 bases). This CDR3 spans 14 amino acids. Trimming stripped 4 bases from V and 6 bases from J, with 15 bases between. Germline assignment: CDR1 ENHRY and CDR2 SYGVKD.

The V gene is TRBV28, the J gene TRBJ1-2; D remains ambiguous. Germline-derived CDR1 and CDR2 are MDHEN and SYDVKM. V lost 5 bases to trimming and J lost 4 bases, with 11 bases between them. The CDR3 consists of 13 residues. This chain's CDR3 is CASSPLDLYGYTF. CDR3 sequence (DNA): TGTGCCAGCAGTCCCCTGGACCTCTATGGCTACACCTTC.

The V and J genes are TRBV7-8 and TRBJ2-7; tentative D call: TRBD2 (5 bases). Germline CDR1 and CDR2: SGHVS and FQNEAQ. Trimming removed 7 bases from V and 3 bases from J, with 22 bases in between. This CDR3 is built from 16 residues. The CDR3 reads CASTQSPGKNGYEQYF. Written as DNA, the CDR3 is TGTGCCAGCACTCAATCCCCGGGGAAGAATGGCTACGAGCAGTACTTC.

The CDR3 loop is CASSLSRAGDGFF. The CDR3 DNA is TGTGCCAGCAGCCTATCCAGGGCGGGAGATGGGTTCTTC. The rearrangement uses TRBV7-2 and TRBJ2-1; 7 bases match TRBD2. Trimming at V came to 5 bases and at J to 15 bases, leaving 13 bases not matched to a gene. The germline V gene encodes CDR1 SGHTA and CDR2 FQGNSA. The CDR3 sequence is 13 residues long.

The V gene is TRBV6-6, the J gene TRBJ1-1; D may be TRBD1 (5 bases). The CDR3 extends over 16 amino acids. The V and J ends lost 5 bases and 0 bases respectively, with 16 bases between them. The germline gives CDR1 MNHNY, CDR2 SVGAGI (reference sequence). The DNA of the CDR3 is TGTGCCAGCAGTCCAGTAGGGGACCGTTTGAACACTGAAGCTTTCTTT. Translated: CASSPVGDRLNTEAFF.

This clone was seen only a few times. This chain's CDR3 is CASSTGQRMNQPQHF. In DNA, the CDR3 is TGTGCCAGCAGTACCGGACAGAGAATGAATCAGCCCCAGCATTTT. The chain employs TRBV28 and TRBJ1-5, with D maybe TRBD1 (6 bases). CDR3 length: 15 residues. V was cut by 5 bases and J by 4 bases, with 15 bases left in between. Germline loops: CDR1 MDHEN, CDR2 SYDVKM. The full variable domain, completed using reference TRBV28 and TRBJ1-5, is DVKVTQSSRYLVKRTGEKVFLECVQDMDHENMFWYRQDPGLGLRLIYFSYDVKMKEKGDIPEGYSVSREKKERFSLILESASTNQTSMYLCASSTGQRMNQPQHFGDGTRLSIL.